This TCR beta chain was documented in a study of T cell repertoires in cytomegalovirus infection. The CDR3 sequence is 14 residues long. Germline CDR1 is SGHAT and CDR2 is FQNNGV. The V and J ends lost 5 bases and 0 bases respectively, with 9 bases between them. MiXCR, applied by TCRdb to the reads, yields one record per CDR3 protein. The data show some 100,000 distinct CDR3 sequences, more than 20% seen once. The clonotype was recovered from a human donor in good health (CMV status not recorded). Some clones in this sample may be carry-over from other donors' samples. The specimen was CD8+ T cells from PBMCs. This chain uses TRBV11-2 with TRBJ2-3; no definite D call. CDR3 DNA sequence: TGTGCCAGCAGCGCCCGATCTAGCACAGATACGCAGTATTTT. It codes for CASSARSSTDTQYF.